The 11 T cell receptor beta chains below come from one sample, sequenced in a study of T cell repertoires and HLA-DP antigens. These TCRs are of unknown antigen specificity. Sequenced by immunoSEQ multiplex PCR; TCRdb stores in-frame clones only, minus some. Of about 120,000 clones in the sample, around 93% were seen once. Sequencing used CD4+ T cells from PBMCs. The receptors were gathered from a young woman in good health and CMV-seronegative.

The V call is TRBV5-6, the J call TRBJ1-2, with D unresolved. Germline V gene data show CDR1 as SGHDT and CDR2 as YYEEEE. Trimming removed 4 bases at V and 0 bases at J, with 16 bases between. The CDR3 is made up of 16 amino acids. In DNA, the CDR3 is TGTGCCAGCAGCCTCGGCTCGGCAGGATCTAACTATGGCTACACCTTC. It is translated as CASSLGSAGSNYGYTF. Variable domain in full (rest from reference TRBV5-6 and TRBJ1-2): DAGVTQSPTHLIKTRGQQVTLRCSPKSGHDTVSWYQQALGQGPQFIFQYYEEEERQRGNFPDRFSGHQFPNYSSELNVNALLLGDSALYLCASSLGSAGSNYGYTFGSGTRLTVV.

V usage is TRBV6-5 and J usage is TRBJ1-3; D uncertain. V shed 7 bases and J shed 3 bases, with 10 bases lying between them. The V gene's germline CDR1 is MNHEY and CDR2 SVGAGI. This CDR3 has 13 amino acids. The CDR3 reads CASTQPGGNTIYF. CDR3 coding DNA: TGTGCCAGCACACAGCCGGGTGGAAACACCATATATTTT.

This clone was counted once. V usage is TRBV7-8 and J usage is TRBJ2-6; 7 bases line up with TRBD1. J lost 0 bases, V lost 4 bases, and 9 bases had no gene match. There are 18 residues in the CDR3. The V gene's germline CDR1 is SGHVS and CDR2 FQNEAQ. The chain's CDR3 is CASSSRGQSISGANVLTF. The CDR3 bases are TGTGCCAGCAGCTCCAGGGGACAGTCGATCTCTGGGGCCAACGTCCTGACTTTC.

The J gene is TRBJ2-6, the V gene TRBV6-6; D not resolved. Germline V CDR1 and CDR2: MNHNY, SVGAGI (reference sequence). The V gene lost 0 bases and the J gene lost 3 bases, with 6 bases spanning the gap. The CDR3 contains 15 residues. The chain's CDR3 is CASSYSAVGANVLTF. The DNA of the CDR3 is TGTGCCAGCAGTTACTCGGCAGTTGGGGCCAACGTCCTGACTTTC.

The rearrangement links TRBV28 to TRBJ2-1; D unresolved. Germline V gives CDR1 MDHEN, CDR2 SYDVKM. The CDR3 consists of 13 residues. V dropped 3 bases and J dropped 10 bases, with 13 bases sitting between them. CDR3 in amino acids: CASSFRARPEQFF. In DNA, the CDR3 is TGTGCCAGCAGTTTTCGGGCTAGACCGGAGCAGTTCTTC.

This chain links TRBV9 with TRBJ2-2; 8 bases agree with TRBD1. Looked up from germline, CDR1 is SGDLS and CDR2 is YYNGEE. With 4 bases clipped from V and 2 bases from J, the junction kept 4 bases outside the gene matches. CDR3 length: 15 residues. As DNA, the CDR3 is TGTGCCAGCAGCCGACAGGGGACCAACACCGGGGAGCTGTTTTTT. Translating it yields CASSRQGTNTGELFF.

The chain joins TRBV7-9 to TRBJ2-4; D is possibly TRBD2 (5 bases). From germline, CDR1 is SEHNR and CDR2 FQNEAQ (reference sequence). Trimming removed 1 base at V and 5 bases at J, with 12 bases between. The CDR3 is 15 residues long. The CDR3 reads CASSLVGSGENIQYF. The CDR3 DNA reads TGTGCCAGCAGCTTAGTTGGGTCCGGGGAAAACATTCAGTACTTC.

The chain employs TRBV5-1 and TRBJ2-7; TRBD1 is a possible D gene (5 bases). Germline CDR1 is SGHRS and CDR2 is YFSETQ. This CDR3 region has 11 residues. The ends were cut back, 4 bases at V and 5 bases at J, with 7 bases in the middle. Here the CDR3 DNA reads TGCGCCAGCAGCCAGGGCCACGAGCAGTACTTC. As protein: CASSQGHEQYF.

The chain links TRBV7-2 to TRBJ2-5, with no clear D. Trimming stripped 2 bases from V and 5 bases from J, with 3 bases between. The CDR3 has 11 residues. Germline V gene lookup returns CDR1 SGHTA and CDR2 FQGNSA. Here the CDR3 DNA reads TGTGCCAGCAGCTTATTTGAGACCCAGTACTTC. Residues: CASSLFETQYF.

This clone was detected only a few times. The chain is built from TRBV28 and TRBJ2-2; D may be TRBD2 (5 bases). The V end lost 10 bases, the J end lost 5 bases, and 14 bases lay between the germline ends. This CDR3 comprises 13 residues. Germline V CDR1 and CDR2: MDHEN, SYDVKM. The CDR3, as DNA: TGTGCCACCCACTTGGAGGCGACCGGGGAGCTGTTTTTT. Its protein product is CATHLEATGELFF.

This chain connects TRBV5-4 to TRBJ2-3; the D gene is possibly TRBD2 (5 bases). The CDR3 covers 15 residues. CDR1 SGHNT and CDR2 YYREEE come from the germline V gene (reference sequence). Trimming pared 3 bases from V and 4 bases from J, leaving 15 bases between. The CDR3 here is CASSSPREAPDTQYF. Written as DNA, the CDR3 is TGTGCCAGCAGCTCACCCCGGGAAGCGCCAGATACGCAGTATTTT.